This T cell receptor beta chain was obtained from a study of cytomegalovirus exposure and HLA in healthy donors. Whole-study findings and limits: TCR clusters originating in the first cohort tended to co-occur in the roughly 120 validation repertoires, according to a later analysis. The study labeled approximately 150 TCR beta chains cytomegalovirus-associated.

Sequencing was performed with immunoSEQ multiplex PCR; in TCRdb, only in-frame clones are kept and a portion is missing. The table has tens of thousands of clones, 90% to 95% seen once. From germline, CDR1 is LGHNA and CDR2 YNFKEQ. The V end lost 1 base, the J end lost 5 bases, and 17 bases lay between the germline ends. The CDR3 sequence is 16 residues long. Separate from the approximately 670-subject first cohort was the approximately 120-subject validation cohort, to which the donors belonged. With regard to this clone: The antigen is undetermined.

The chain joins TRBV4-2 to TRBJ1-2, with a tentative D call TRBD1 (6 bases). The sequence was collected from a woman younger than 45 in good health and CMV-seronegative. Sequenced input: PBMCs. The CDR3 sequence is CASSQASGGGWYGYTF. For the CDR3, the DNA is TGTGCCAGCAGCCAAGCCTCCGGCGGGGGCTGGTATGGCTACACCTTC.